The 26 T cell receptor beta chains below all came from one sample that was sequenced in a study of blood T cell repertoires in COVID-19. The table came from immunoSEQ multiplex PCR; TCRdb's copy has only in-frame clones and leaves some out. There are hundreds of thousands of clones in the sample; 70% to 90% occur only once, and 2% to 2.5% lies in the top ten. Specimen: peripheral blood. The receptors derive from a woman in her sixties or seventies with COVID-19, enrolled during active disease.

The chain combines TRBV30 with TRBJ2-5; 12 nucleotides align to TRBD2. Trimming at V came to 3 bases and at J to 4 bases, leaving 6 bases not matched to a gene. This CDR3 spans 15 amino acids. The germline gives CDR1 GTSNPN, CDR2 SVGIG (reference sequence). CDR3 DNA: TGTGCCTGGAGGGGCCTAGCGGGGGGGCTAGAGACCCAGTACTTC. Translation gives CAWRGLAGGLETQYF.

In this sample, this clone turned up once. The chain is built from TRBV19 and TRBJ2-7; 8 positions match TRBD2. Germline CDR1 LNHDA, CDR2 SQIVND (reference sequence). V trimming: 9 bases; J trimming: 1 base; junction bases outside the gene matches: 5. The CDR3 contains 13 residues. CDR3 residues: CASHREGSYEQYF. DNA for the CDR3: TGTGCCAGCCACCGGGAGGGATCCTACGAGCAGTACTTC.

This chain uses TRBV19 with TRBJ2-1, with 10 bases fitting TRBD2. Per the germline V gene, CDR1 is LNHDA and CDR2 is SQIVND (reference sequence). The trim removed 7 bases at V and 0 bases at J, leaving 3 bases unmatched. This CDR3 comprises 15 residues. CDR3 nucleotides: TGTGCCAGTACGGAGCGGGGGGGCTCCTACAATGAGCAGTTCTTC. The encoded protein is CASTERGGSYNEQFF.

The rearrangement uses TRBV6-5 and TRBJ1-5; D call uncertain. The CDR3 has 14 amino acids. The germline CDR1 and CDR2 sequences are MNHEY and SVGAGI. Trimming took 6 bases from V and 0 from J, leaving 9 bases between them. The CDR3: CASSPSVSNQPQHF. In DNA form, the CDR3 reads TGTGCCAGCAGCCCCTCGGTTAGCAATCAGCCCCAGCATTTT.

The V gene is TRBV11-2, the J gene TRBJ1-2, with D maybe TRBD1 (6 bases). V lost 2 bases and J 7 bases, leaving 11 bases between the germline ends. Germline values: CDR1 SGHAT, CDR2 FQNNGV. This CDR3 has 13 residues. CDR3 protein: CASSLLSGAGYTF. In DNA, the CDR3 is TGTGCCAGCAGCTTATTGTCAGGGGCTGGCTACACCTTC.

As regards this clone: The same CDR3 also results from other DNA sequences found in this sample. The CDR3: CASSPDTNTGELFF. The CDR3 bases are TGCGCCAGCAGCCCGGACACCAACACCGGGGAGCTGTTTTTT. This chain connects TRBV5-1 to TRBJ2-2; D might be TRBD1 (5 bases). V lost 4 bases and J 2 bases, leaving 9 bases between the germline ends. The CDR3 is 14 residues long. CDR1 and CDR2 (germline): SGHRS, YFSETQ. Filled out from reference TRBV5-1 and TRBJ2-2, the complete variable domain reads KAGVTQTPRYLIKTRGQQVTLSCSPISGHRSVSWYQQTPGQGLQFLFEYFSETQRNKGNFPGRFSGRQFSNSRSEMNVSTLELGDSALYLCASSPDTNTGELFFGEGSRLTVL.

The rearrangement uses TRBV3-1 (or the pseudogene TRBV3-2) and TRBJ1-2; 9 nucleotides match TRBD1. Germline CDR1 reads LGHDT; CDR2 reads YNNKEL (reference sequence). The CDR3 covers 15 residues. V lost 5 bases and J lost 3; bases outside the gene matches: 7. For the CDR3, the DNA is TGTGCCAGCAGCAAACAGGGGGCTGGTCACTATGGCTACACCTTC. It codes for CASSKQGAGHYGYTF.

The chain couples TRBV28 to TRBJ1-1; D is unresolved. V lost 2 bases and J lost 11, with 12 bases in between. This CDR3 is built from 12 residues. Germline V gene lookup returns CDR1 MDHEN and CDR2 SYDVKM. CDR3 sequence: CASSLSVGGAFF. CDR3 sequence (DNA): TGTGCCAGCAGTTTAAGTGTCGGAGGGGCTTTCTTT.

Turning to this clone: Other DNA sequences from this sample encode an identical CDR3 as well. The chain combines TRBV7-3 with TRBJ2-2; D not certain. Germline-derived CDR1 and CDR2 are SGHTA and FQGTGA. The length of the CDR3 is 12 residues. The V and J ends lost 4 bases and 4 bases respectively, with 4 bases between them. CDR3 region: CASSSFTGELFF. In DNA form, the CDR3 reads TGTGCCAGCAGCTCATTCACCGGGGAGCTGTTTTTT.

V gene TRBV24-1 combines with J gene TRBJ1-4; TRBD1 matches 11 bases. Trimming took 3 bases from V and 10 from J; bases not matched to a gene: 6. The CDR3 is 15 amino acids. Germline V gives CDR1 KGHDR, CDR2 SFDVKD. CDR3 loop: CATSDGWTGGGKLFF. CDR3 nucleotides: TGTGCCACCAGTGATGGATGGACAGGGGGCGGAAAACTGTTTTTT.

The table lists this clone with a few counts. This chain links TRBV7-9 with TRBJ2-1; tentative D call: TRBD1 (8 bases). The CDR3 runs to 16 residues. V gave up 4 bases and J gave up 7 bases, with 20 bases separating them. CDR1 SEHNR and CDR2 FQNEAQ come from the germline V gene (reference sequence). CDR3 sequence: CASSWPLGQGGNEQFF. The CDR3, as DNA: TGTGCCAGCAGCTGGCCCTTAGGACAGGGAGGGAATGAGCAGTTCTTC.

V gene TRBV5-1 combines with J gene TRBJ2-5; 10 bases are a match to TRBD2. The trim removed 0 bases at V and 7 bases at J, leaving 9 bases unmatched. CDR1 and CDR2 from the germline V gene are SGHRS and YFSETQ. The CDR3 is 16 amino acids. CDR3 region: CASSLATSGAAGTQYF. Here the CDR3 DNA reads TGCGCCAGCAGCTTGGCAACTAGCGGGGCGGCGGGGACCCAGTACTTC.

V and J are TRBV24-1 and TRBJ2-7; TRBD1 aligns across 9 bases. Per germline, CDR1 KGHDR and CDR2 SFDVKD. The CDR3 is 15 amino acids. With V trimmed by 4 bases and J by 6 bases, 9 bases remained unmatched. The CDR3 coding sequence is TGTGCCACCAGTGACCCGGACAGGGGAGCGGGCGAGCAGTACTTC. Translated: CATSDPDRGAGEQYF.

The CDR3, as DNA: TGCGCCAGCACGCCTGCCCCTGCGCCAGATACGCAGTATTTT. Translated, it gives CASTPAPAPDTQYF. The rearrangement uses TRBV5-1 and TRBJ2-3; D unresolved. Germline CDR1 reads SGHRS; CDR2 reads YFSETQ. CDR3 length equals 14 residues. The ends were cut back, 6 bases at V and 4 bases at J, with 15 bases in the middle.

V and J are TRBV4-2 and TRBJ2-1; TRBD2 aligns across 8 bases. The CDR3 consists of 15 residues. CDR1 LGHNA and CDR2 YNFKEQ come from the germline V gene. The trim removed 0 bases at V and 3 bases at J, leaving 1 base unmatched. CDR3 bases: TGTGCCAGCAGCCAAGATACTAGCGGCTACAATGAGCAGTTCTTC. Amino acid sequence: CASSQDTSGYNEQFF.

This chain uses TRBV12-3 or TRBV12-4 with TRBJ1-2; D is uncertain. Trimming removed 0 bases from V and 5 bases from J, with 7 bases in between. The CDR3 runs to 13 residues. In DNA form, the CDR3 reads TGTGCCAGCAGTTTAGCGGACTCGTATGGCTACACCTTC. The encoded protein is CASSLADSYGYTF.

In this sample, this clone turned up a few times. The CDR3 sequence: CASSSPPYSPLHF. CDR3 coding DNA: TGTGCCAGCAGCTCCCCTCCTTATTCACCCCTCCACTTT. This chain joins TRBV9 and TRBJ1-6, with D unresolved. Germline values: CDR1 SGDLS, CDR2 YYNGEE. This CDR3 comprises 13 residues. Trimming stripped 4 bases from V and 8 bases from J, with 10 bases between. Drawing the rest from reference TRBV9 and TRBJ1-6, the complete variable domain is DSGVTQTPKHLITATGQRVTLRCSPRSGDLSVYWYQQSLDQGLQFLIQYYNGEERAKGNILERFSAQQFPDLHSELNLSSLELGDSALYFCASSSPPYSPLHFGNGTRLTVT.

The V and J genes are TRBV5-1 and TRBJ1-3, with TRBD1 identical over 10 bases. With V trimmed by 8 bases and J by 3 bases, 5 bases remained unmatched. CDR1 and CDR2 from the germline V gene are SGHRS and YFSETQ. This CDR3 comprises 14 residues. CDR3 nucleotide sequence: TGCGCCAGTAAAGGGACAGGGGATGGAAACACCATATATTTT. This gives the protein CASKGTGDGNTIYF.

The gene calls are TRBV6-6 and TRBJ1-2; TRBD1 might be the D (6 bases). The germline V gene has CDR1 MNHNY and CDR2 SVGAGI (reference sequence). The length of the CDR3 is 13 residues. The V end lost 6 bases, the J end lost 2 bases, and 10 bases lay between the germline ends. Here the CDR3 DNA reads TGTGCCAGCAGCCCCGGACAGAACTATGGCTACACCTTC. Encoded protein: CASSPGQNYGYTF.

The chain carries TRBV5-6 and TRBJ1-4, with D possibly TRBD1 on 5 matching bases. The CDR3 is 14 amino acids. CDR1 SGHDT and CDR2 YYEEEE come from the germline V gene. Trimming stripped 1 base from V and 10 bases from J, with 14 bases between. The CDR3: CASSLFQGYGKLFF. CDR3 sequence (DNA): TGTGCCAGCAGCTTGTTCCAGGGATACGGAAAACTGTTTTTT.

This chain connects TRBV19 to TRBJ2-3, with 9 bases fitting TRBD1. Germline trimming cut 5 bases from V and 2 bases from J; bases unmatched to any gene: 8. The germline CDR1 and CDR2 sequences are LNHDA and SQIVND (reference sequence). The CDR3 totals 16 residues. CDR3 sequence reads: CASSVPGQGSTDTQYF. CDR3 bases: TGTGCCAGTAGTGTTCCGGGACAGGGTTCCACAGATACGCAGTATTTT.

CDR3 sequence reads: CASSLTRGEETQYF. Here the CDR3 DNA reads TGTGCCAGCAGCTTAACGCGGGGGGAAGAGACCCAGTACTTC. The chain uses TRBV7-2 and TRBJ2-5, with TRBD2 matching 8 bases. V dropped 2 bases and J dropped 3; count of bases not matched to a gene: 2. Germline V CDR1 and CDR2: SGHTA, FQGNSA. CDR3 length: 14 residues.

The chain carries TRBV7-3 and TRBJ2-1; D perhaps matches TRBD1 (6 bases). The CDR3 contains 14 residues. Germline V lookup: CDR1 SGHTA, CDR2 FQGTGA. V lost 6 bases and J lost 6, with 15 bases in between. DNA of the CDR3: TGTGCCAGCAGTCTCTCAGGACAGATCAATGAGCAGTTCTTC. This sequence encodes CASSLSGQINEQFF.

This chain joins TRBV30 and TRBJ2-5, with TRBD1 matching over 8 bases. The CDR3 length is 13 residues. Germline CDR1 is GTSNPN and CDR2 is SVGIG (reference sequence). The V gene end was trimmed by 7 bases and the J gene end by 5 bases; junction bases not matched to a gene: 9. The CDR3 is CASKDRAGETQYF. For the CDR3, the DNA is TGTGCCTCTAAGGACAGGGCGGGGGAGACCCAGTACTTC. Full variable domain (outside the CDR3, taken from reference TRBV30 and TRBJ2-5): SQTIHQWPATLVQPVGSPLSLECTVEGTSNPNLYWYRQAAGRGLQLLFYSVGIGQISSEVPQNLSASRPQDRQFILSSKKLLLSDSGFYLCASKDRAGETQYFGPGTRLLVL.

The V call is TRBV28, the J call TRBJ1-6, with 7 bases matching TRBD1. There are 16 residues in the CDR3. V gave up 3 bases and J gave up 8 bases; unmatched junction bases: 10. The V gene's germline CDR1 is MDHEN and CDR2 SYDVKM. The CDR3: CASSLSGQLPYSPLHF. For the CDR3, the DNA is TGTGCCAGCAGTTTGTCGGGACAGCTACCGTATTCACCCCTCCACTTT.

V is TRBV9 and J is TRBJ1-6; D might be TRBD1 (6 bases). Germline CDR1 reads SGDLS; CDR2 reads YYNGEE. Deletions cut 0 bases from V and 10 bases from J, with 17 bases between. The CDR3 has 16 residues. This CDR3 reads CASSVEGGGSWSPLHF. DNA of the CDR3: TGTGCCAGCAGCGTAGAGGGGGGAGGGAGTTGGTCACCCCTCCACTTT.